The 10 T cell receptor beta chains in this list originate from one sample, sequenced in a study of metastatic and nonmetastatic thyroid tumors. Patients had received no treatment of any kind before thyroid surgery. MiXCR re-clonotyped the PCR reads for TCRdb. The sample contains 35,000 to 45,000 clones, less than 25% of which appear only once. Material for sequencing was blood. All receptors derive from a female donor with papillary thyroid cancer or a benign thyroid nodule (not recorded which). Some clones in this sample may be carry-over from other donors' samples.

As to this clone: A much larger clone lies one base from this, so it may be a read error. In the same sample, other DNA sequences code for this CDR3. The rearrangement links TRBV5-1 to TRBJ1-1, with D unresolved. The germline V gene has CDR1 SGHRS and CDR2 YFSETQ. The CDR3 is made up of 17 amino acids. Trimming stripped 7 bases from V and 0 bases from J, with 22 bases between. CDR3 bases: TGCGCCAGCGCTTTCGGCGCAGGTCCCCCATTGAACACTGAAGCTTTCTTT. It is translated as CASAFGAGPPLNTEAFF.

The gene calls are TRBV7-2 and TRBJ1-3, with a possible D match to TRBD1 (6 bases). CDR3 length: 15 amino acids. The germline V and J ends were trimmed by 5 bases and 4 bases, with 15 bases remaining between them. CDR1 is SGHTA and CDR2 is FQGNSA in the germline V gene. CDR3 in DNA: TGTGCCAGCAGCCCCTCTACAGGGCCCGGAAACACCATATATTTT. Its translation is CASSPSTGPGNTIYF.

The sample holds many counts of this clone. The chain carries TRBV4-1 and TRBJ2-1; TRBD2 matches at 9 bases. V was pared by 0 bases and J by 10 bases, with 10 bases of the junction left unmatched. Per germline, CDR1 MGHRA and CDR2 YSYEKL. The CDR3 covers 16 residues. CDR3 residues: CASSQDQGTSPSEQFF. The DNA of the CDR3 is TGCGCCAGCAGCCAAGATCAAGGGACTAGCCCCTCGGAGCAGTTCTTC.

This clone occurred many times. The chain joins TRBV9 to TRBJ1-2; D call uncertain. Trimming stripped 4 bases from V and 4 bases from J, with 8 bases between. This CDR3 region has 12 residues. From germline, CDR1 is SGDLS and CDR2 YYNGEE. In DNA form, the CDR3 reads TGTGCCAGCAGCTCCGCAGGCTATGGCTACACCTTC. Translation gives CASSSAGYGYTF.

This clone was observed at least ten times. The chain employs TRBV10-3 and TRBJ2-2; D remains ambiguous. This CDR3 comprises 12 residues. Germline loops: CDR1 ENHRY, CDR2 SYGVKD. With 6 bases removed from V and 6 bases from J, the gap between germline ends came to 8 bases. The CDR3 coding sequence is TGTGCCATCAGAGGGATAGCCGGGGAGCTGTTTTTT. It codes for CAIRGIAGELFF.

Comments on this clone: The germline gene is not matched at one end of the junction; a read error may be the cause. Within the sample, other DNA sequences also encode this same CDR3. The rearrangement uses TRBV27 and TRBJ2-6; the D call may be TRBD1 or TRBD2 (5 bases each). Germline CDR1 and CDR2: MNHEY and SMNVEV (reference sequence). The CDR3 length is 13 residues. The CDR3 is CASRDLGANVLTF. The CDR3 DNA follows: TGCGCCAGCAGGGACCTCGGGGCCAACGTCCTTACTTTC.

The CDR3 loop is CASSDPSGANVLTF. Here the CDR3 DNA reads TGTGCCAGCTCAGACCCCTCTGGGGCCAACGTCCTGACTTTC. The V gene is TRBV18, the J gene TRBJ2-6, with D unclear. Trimming removed 5 bases from V and 0 bases from J, with 5 bases in between. The CDR3 spans 14 residues. Germline lookup yields CDR1 KGHSH and CDR2 LQKENI.

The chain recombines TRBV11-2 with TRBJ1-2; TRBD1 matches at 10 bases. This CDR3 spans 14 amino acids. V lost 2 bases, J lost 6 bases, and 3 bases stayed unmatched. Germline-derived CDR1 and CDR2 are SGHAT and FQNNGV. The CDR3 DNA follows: TGTGCCAGCAGCTTATCCGGGACAGGGGATGGCTACACCTTC. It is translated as CASSLSGTGDGYTF.

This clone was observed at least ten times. This CDR3 reads CSARPLAGTEAFF. The CDR3 DNA is TGCAGTGCTAGACCCCTAGCCGGAACTGAAGCTTTCTTT. This chain joins TRBV20-1 and TRBJ1-1; the D is unclear. Deletions cut 2 bases from V and 5 bases from J, with 12 bases between. CDR1 is DFQATT, CDR2 SNEGSKA, per germline (reference sequence). The CDR3 has 13 amino acids.

The CDR3 spells CSARWGWTSTDTQYF. The CDR3, as DNA: TGCAGTGCTAGGTGGGGATGGACTAGCACAGATACGCAGTATTTT. This sequence joins TRBV20-1 and TRBJ2-3, with D tentatively TRBD2 (5 bases). Germline V gene sequence: CDR1 DFQATT, CDR2 SNEGSKA (reference sequence). The CDR3 consists of 15 residues. V gave up 3 bases and J gave up 0 bases, with 13 bases separating them.